These 6 T cell receptor beta chains originate from one sample sequenced in a study of cytomegalovirus exposure and HLA in healthy donors. PCR primers comprised 60 Vbeta and 13 Jbeta primers. Using immunoSEQ multiplex PCR, the repertoire was profiled, and TCRdb retains in-frame clones only, with some absent. The table has roughly 130,000 clones, 60% to 85% seen once; the top ten hold more than 0.95%. Material: PBMCs. The receptors were gathered from a man younger than 35 in good health and CMV-seronegative.

The chain uses TRBV7-2 and TRBJ1-5; D is unclear. Germline V gives CDR1 SGHTA, CDR2 FQGNSA. V was clipped by 5 bases and J by 0 bases, with 5 bases between them. The CDR3 has 13 residues. The DNA for the CDR3 is TGTGCCAGCAGCCAGAATAGCAATCAGCCCCAGCATTTT. It codes for CASSQNSNQPQHF.

The chain is built from TRBV5-8 and TRBJ2-3; 8 nucleotides line up with TRBD1. Trimming cost V 4 bases and J 2 bases; bases outside gene matches: 9. From germline, CDR1 is SGHTS and CDR2 YDEGEE. The CDR3 sequence is 16 residues long. CDR3 sequence reads: CASSRGQGPFTDTQYF. DNA for the CDR3: TGTGCCAGCAGCCGTGGACAGGGACCTTTCACAGATACGCAGTATTTT.

This sequence joins TRBV2 and TRBJ2-2; the match to TRBD1 covers 9 bases. V was clipped by 5 bases and J by 3 bases; unmatched bases: 4. Germline lookup yields CDR1 SNHLY and CDR2 FYNNEI. The CDR3 is 15 amino acids. The CDR3 DNA reads TGTGCCAGCAGTACCGGGACAGGGTACACCGGGGAGCTGTTTTTT. The encoded protein is CASSTGTGYTGELFF.

This clone was observed a handful of times. The chain recombines TRBV6-5 with TRBJ1-6; D unclear. Deletions cut 5 bases from V and 4 bases from J, with 9 bases between. Germline CDR1 reads MNHEY; CDR2 reads SVGAGI. The CDR3 has 14 residues. The CDR3 region is CASSAREYNSPLHF. CDR3 sequence (DNA): TGTGCCAGCAGTGCGAGGGAGTATAATTCACCCCTCCACTTT.

The V call is TRBV29-1, the J call TRBJ1-3; D perhaps matches TRBD1 (6 bases). CDR1 is SQVTM, CDR2 ANQGSEA, per germline. V shed 7 bases and J shed 2 bases, with 12 bases lying between them. This CDR3 has 13 residues. Written as DNA, the CDR3 is TGCAGCGCCCTCAGGACAGCTGGAAACACCATATATTTT. The encoded protein is CSALRTAGNTIYF.

The chain couples TRBV9 to TRBJ2-6; maybe TRBD1 (6 bases). V lost 2 bases, J lost 0 bases, and 18 bases lay in between. Germline-derived CDR1 and CDR2 are SGDLS and YYNGEE. The CDR3 totals 19 residues. CDR3 region: CASSVPRDTLPSGANVLTF. The CDR3 DNA sequence: TGTGCCAGCAGCGTCCCCCGGGACACCCTCCCCTCTGGGGCCAACGTCCTGACTTTC.